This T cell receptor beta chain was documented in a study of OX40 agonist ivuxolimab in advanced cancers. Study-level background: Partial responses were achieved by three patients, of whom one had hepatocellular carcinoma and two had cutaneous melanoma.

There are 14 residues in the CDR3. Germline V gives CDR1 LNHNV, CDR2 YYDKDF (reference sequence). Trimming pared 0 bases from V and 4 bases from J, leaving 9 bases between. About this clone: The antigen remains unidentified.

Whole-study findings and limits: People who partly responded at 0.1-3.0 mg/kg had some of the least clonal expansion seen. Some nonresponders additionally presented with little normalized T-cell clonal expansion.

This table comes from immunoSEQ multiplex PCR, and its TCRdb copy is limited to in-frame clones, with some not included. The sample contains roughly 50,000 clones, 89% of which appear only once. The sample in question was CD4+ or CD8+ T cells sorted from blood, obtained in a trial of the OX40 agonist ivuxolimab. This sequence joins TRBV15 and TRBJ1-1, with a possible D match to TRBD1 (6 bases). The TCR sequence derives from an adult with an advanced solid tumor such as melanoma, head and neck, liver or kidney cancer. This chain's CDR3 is CATSRERGPTEAFF. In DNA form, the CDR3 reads TGTGCCACCAGCAGAGAGCGGGGGCCCACTGAAGCTTTCTTT.